Here is one TCR beta chain with its context. Antigen: not known. The sample belongs to a study of cytomegalovirus exposure and HLA in healthy donors. Findings of the study overall: Testing in vitro showed a few CMV-associated chains specific for CMV antigens. Donor immune exposure was known only as CMV serostatus. A later analysis reportedly found fewer N-insertions in an Asian-associated ancestry cluster than the roughly 670-donor mean.

CDR1 is SGHKS and CDR2 is YYEKEE in the germline V gene (reference sequence). The CDR3 is made up of 15 amino acids. V lost 4 bases, J lost 6 bases, and 10 bases stayed unmatched. Primers for the PCR totalled 60 Vbeta and 13 Jbeta. Using immunoSEQ multiplex PCR, the repertoire was profiled, and TCRdb retains in-frame clones only, with some absent. The table shows more than 95,000 clones, with roughly 80% occurring only once. The source material was PBMCs. The receptor's source is a man aged 30-40 years in good health and CMV-seropositive. V usage is TRBV5-5 and J usage is TRBJ1-1; TRBD1 matches at 9 bases. The CDR3: CASSLGQGPYAEAFF. The CDR3 DNA is TGTGCCAGCAGCCTGGGACAGGGTCCATATGCTGAAGCTTTCTTT.